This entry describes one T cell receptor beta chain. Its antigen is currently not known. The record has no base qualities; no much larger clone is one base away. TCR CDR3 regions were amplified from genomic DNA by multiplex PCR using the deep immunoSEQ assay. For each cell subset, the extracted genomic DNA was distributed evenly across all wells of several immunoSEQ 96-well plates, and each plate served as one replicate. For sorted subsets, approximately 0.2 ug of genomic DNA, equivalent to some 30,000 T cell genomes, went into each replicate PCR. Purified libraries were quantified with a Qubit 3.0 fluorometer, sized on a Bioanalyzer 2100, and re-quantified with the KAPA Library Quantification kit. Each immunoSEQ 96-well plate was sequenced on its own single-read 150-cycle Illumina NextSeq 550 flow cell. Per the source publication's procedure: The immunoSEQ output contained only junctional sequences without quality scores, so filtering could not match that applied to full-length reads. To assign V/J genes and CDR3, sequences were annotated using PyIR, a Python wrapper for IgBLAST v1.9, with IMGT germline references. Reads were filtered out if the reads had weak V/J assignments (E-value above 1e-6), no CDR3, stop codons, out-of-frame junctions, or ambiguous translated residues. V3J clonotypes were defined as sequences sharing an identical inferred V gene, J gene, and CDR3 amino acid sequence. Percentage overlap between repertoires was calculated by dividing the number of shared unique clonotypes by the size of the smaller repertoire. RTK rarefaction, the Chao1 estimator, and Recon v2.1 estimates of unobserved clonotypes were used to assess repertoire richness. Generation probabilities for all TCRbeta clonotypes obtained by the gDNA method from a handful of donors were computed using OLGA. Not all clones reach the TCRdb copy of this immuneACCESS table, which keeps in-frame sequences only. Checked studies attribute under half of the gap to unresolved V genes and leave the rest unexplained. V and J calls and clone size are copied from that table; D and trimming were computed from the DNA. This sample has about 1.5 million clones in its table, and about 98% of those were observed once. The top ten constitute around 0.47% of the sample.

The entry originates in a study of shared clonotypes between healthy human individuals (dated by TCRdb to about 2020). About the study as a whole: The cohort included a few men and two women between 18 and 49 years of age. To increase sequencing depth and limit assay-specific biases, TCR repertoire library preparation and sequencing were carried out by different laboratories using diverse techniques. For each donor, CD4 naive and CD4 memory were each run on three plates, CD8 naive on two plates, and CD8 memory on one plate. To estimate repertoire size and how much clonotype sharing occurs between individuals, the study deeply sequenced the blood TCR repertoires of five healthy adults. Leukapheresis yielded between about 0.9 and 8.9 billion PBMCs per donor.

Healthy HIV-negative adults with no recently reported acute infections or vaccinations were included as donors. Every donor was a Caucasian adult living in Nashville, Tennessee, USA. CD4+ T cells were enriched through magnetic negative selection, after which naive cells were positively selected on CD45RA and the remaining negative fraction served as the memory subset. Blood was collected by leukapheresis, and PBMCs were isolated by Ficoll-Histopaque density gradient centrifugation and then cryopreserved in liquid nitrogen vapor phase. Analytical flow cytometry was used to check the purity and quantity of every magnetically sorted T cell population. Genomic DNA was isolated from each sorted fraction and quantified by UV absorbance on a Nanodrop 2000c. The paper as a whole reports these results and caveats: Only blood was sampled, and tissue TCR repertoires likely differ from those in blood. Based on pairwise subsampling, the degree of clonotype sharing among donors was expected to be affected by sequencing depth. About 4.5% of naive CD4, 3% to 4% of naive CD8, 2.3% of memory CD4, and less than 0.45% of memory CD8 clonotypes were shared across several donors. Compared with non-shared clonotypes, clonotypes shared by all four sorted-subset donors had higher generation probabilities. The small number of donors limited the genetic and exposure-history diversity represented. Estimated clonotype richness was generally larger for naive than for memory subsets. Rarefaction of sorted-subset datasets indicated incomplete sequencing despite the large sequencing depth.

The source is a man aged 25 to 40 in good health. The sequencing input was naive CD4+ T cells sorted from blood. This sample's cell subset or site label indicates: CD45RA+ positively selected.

In nucleotide form, the sequence is TGCGCCAGCAGATCGACTAGCGGGATGAACACCGGGGAGCTGTTTTTT. Translation gives CASRSTSGMNTGELFF. The chain couples TRBV5-1 to TRBJ2-2, with 11 junctional bases fitting TRBD2. The germline V gene sets CDR1 to SGHRS and CDR2 to YFSETQ. The germline V and J ends show losses of 5 bases and 1 base respectively, and no gene match explains 4 bases of the junction. Inclusive of the bounding cysteine and phenylalanine, the CDR3 is 16 residues long. Only the CDR3 part of the read is kept: 48 bases, read in frame from the first base.